The present TCR beta chain was sequenced within a study of cytomegalovirus exposure and HLA in healthy donors. Overall study findings and caveats: A few chains tied to CMV proved CMV antigen-specific in vitro. Accurate prediction of most subjects' HLA-A and HLA-B alleles from TCR beta sequences was reported.

Concerning this clone: Its antigen is currently unknown.

PCR used 60 Vbeta primers and 13 Jbeta primers. Clones were read by immunoSEQ multiplex PCR, and TCRdb kept only the in-frame ones, dropping some. Here the sample table reports over 35,000 clones. The length of the CDR3 is 15 residues. Germline V gene sequence: CDR1 SGHTA, CDR2 FQGTGA. Trimming cost V 6 bases and J 7 bases; bases outside gene matches: 10. The sequence was obtained from a woman aged 25 to 45 in good health and CMV-seronegative. The chain recombines TRBV7-3 with TRBJ1-3; the match to TRBD1 covers 9 bases. Input material: PBMCs. The CDR3 reads CASRNGTGKWNTIYF. The CDR3 nucleotides read TGTGCCAGCAGAAACGGGACAGGGAAATGGAACACCATATATTTT.